These T cell receptor beta chains were read from a single sample in a study of T cells in Graves' hyperthyroidism and ophthalmopathy. TCRdb processed the multiplex PCR reads anew with MiXCR; each CDR3 protein has one entry. The sample records under 350,000 distinct CDR3 sequences, about 18% being singletons. Sequencing was carried out using blood. The receptors stem from a woman aged 55-70 years with Graves' ophthalmopathy. Both conserved end residues are part of each CDR3. Fields, in order: D gene, J gene, V gene, clone size, CDR3 DNA, CDR3 protein. A D gene is named only where the DNA matches it firmly. Where a row states a size, it is once, few, many or the class of an expanded clone; other rows omit it.

d_gene: -; j_gene: TRBJ2-7; v_gene: TRBV11-3; abundance: many; CDR3nt: TGTGCCAGCAGCTTCCAAGGGTCCGAGCAGTACTTC; CDR3aa: CASSFQGSEQYF
d_gene: TRBD1; j_gene: TRBJ1-2; v_gene: TRBV20-1; abundance: few; CDR3nt: TGCAGTGCTAGAACAGGGGTTAACTATGGCTACACCTTC; CDR3aa: CSARTGVNYGYTF
d_gene: -; j_gene: TRBJ1-2; v_gene: TRBV19; abundance: many; CDR3nt: TGTGCCAGTAATCAGGAGGGCTGGAGACTTAACTATGGCTACACCTTC; CDR3aa: CASNQEGWRLNYGYTF
d_gene: -; j_gene: TRBJ1-4; v_gene: TRBV30; abundance: many; CDR3nt: TGTGCCTGGAGTGTCCGTGCAACTAATGAAAAACTGTTTTTT; CDR3aa: CAWSVRATNEKLFF
d_gene: -; j_gene: TRBJ2-5; v_gene: TRBV19; abundance: few; CDR3nt: TGTGCCAGTAGTATAGCGGGAGCGGAGACCCAGTACTTC; CDR3aa: CASSIAGAETQYF
d_gene: -; j_gene: TRBJ1-5; v_gene: TRBV7-2; abundance: -; CDR3nt: TGTGCCAGCAGCTCCACCTTTAGGCAGCCCCAGCATTTT; CDR3aa: CASSSTFRQPQHF
d_gene: TRBD2; j_gene: TRBJ2-2; v_gene: TRBV11-2; abundance: many; CDR3nt: TGTGCCAGTACTTCCTGGGGTAGCGGGACGGCGGCCGGGGAGCTGTTTTTT; CDR3aa: CASTSWGSGTAAGELFF
d_gene: -; j_gene: TRBJ2-1; v_gene: TRBV20-1; abundance: many; CDR3nt: TGCAGTGCTAGAGCGCTAGGAGCGGCCAATGAGCAGTTCTTC; CDR3aa: CSARALGAANEQFF
d_gene: -; j_gene: TRBJ2-6; v_gene: TRBV7-2; abundance: many; CDR3nt: TGTGCCAGCAGCTTAAACCCTACCTCTGGGGCCAACGTCCTGACTTTC; CDR3aa: CASSLNPTSGANVLTF
d_gene: TRBD1; j_gene: TRBJ2-7; v_gene: TRBV20-1; abundance: -; CDR3nt: TGCAGTGCTCAGGGGGACAGAACCTACGAGCAGTACTTC; CDR3aa: CSAQGDRTYEQYF
d_gene: TRBD1; j_gene: TRBJ1-4; v_gene: TRBV5-1; abundance: -; CDR3nt: TGCGCCAGCAGCTCACAGGGGGCACTGGAAAAACTGTTTTTT; CDR3aa: CASSSQGALEKLFF
d_gene: -; j_gene: TRBJ2-5; v_gene: TRBV28; abundance: many; CDR3nt: TGTGCCAGCAGTTTAGTAGCGGATGGGCAAGAGACCCAGTACTTC; CDR3aa: CASSLVADGQETQYF
d_gene: -; j_gene: TRBJ1-4; v_gene: TRBV12-3/TRBV12-4; abundance: many; CDR3nt: TGTGCCAGCAGACCTGACAGGTCAACTAATGAAAAACTGTTTTTT; CDR3aa: CASRPDRSTNEKLFF
d_gene: -; j_gene: TRBJ2-2; v_gene: TRBV9; abundance: -; CDR3nt: TGTGCCAGCAGCGTAGATTCTGGGACCGGGGAGCTGTTTTTT; CDR3aa: CASSVDSGTGELFF
d_gene: -; j_gene: TRBJ1-1; v_gene: TRBV6-1; abundance: -; CDR3nt: TGTGCCACCTCAGTTACCTATGGCGCTGAAGCTTTCTTT; CDR3aa: CATSVTYGAEAFF
d_gene: -; j_gene: TRBJ2-7; v_gene: TRBV3-1; abundance: many; CDR3nt: TGTGCCAGCAGTCAATCGAGGTCGGGCGAGCAGTACTTC; CDR3aa: CASSQSRSGEQYF